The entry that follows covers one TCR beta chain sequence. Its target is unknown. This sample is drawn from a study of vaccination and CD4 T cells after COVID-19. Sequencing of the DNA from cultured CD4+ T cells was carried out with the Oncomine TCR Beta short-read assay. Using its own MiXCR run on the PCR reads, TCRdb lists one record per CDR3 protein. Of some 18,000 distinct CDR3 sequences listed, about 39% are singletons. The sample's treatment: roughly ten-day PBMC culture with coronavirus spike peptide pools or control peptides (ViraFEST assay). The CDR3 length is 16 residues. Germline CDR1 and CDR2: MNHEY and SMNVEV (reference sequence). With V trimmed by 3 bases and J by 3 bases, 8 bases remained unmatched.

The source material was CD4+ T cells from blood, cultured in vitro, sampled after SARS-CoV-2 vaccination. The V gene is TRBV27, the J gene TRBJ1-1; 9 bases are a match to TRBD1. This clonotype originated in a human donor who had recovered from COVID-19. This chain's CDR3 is CASSLLDRGLDTEAFF. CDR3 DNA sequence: TGTGCCAGCAGTTTGCTGGACAGGGGCCTTGACACTGAAGCTTTCTTT.